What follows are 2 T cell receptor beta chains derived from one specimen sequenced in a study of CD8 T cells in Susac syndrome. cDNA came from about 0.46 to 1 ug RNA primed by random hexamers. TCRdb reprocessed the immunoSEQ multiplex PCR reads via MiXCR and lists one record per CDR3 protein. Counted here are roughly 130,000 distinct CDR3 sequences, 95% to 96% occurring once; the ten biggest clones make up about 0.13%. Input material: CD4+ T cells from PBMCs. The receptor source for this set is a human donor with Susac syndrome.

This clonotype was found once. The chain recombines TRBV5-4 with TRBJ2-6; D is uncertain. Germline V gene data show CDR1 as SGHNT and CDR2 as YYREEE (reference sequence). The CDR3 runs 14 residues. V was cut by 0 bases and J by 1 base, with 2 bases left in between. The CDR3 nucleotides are TGTGCCAGCAGCTTGGATTCTGGGGCCAACGTCCTGACTTTC. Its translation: CASSLDSGANVLTF.

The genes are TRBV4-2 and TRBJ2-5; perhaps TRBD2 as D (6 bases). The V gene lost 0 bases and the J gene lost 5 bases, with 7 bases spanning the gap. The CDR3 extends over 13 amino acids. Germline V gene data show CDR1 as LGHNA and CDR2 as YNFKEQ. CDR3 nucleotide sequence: TGTGCCAGCAGCCAAGATGGGAGGGAGACCCAGTACTTC. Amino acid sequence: CASSQDGRETQYF.